Listed here is a single T cell receptor beta chain. Its antigen remains unidentified. This sample is part of a study of cytomegalovirus exposure and HLA in healthy donors. Study observations and caveats: Across donors, most TCRs were seen rarely, yet some public ones were widespread. Cytomegalovirus association was assigned to more than 150 TCR beta chains.

This CDR3 spans 15 amino acids. Germline assignment: CDR1 SNHLY and CDR2 FYNNEI. V lost 7 bases, J lost 8 bases, and 13 bases stayed unmatched. Profiled with immunoSEQ multiplex PCR; TCRdb holds only in-frame clones, not every one. This repertoire shows approximately 280,000 clones, roughly 90% found once; its top ten account for about 0.86%. The chain is built from TRBV2 and TRBJ2-1; 8 nucleotides line up with TRBD2. Sequences were obtained from PBMCs. The TCR was taken from a young woman in good health and CMV-seronegative. CDR3 region: CASITGSGRFHEQFF. The CDR3 region has the DNA TGTGCCAGCATCACCGGAAGCGGGAGATTCCATGAGCAGTTCTTC.